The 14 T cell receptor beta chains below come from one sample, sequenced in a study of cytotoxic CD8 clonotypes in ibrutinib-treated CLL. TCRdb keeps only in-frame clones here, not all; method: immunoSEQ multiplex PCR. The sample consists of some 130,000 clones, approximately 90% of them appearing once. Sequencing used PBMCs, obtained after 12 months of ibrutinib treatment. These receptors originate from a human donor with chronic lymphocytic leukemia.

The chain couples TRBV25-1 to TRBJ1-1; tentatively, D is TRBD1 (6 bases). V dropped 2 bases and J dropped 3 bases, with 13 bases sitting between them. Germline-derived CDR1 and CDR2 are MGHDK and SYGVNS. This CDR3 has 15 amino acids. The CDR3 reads CASSEGYRGDTEAFF. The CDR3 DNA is TGTGCCAGCAGTGAAGGCTATAGGGGGGACACTGAAGCTTTCTTT.

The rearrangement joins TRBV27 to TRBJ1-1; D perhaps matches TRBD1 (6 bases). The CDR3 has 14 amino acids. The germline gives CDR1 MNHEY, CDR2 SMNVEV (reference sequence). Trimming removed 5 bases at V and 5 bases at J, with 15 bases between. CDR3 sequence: CASSPQQGSTEAFF. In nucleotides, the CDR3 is TGTGCCAGCAGTCCGCAACAGGGTTCGACTGAAGCTTTCTTT.

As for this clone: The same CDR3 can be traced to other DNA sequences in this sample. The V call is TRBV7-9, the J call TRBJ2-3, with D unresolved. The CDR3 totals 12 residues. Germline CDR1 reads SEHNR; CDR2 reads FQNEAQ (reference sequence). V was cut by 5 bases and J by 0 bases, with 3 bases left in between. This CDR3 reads CASSPSTDTQYF. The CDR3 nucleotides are TGTGCCAGCAGCCCTAGCACAGATACGCAGTATTTT.

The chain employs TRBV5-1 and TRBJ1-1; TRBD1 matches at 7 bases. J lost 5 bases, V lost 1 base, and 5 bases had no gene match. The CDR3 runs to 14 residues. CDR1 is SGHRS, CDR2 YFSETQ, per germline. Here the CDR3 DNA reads TGCGCCAGCAGCTTGTGGACAGGACCAACTGAAGCTTTCTTT. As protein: CASSLWTGPTEAFF.

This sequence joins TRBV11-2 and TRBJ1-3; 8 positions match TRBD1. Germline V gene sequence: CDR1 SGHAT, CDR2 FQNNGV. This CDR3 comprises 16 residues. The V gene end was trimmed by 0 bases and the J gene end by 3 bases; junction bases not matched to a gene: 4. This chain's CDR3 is CASSLDRTGNGNTIYF. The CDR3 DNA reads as TGTGCCAGCAGCTTAGATCGGACAGGGAATGGAAACACCATATATTTT.

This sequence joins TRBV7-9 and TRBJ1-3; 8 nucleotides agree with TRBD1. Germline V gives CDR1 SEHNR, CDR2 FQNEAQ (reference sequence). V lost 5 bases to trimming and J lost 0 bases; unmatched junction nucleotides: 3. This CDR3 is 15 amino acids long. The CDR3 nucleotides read TGTGCCAGCAGCATCGGACAGGGCTCTGGAAACACCATATATTTT. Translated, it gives CASSIGQGSGNTIYF.

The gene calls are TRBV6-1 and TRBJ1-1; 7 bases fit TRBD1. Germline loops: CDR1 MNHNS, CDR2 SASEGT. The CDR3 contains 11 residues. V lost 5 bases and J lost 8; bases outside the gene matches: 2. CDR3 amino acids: CASSLDREAFF. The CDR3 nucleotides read TGTGCCAGCAGTCTGGACAGGGAAGCTTTCTTT.

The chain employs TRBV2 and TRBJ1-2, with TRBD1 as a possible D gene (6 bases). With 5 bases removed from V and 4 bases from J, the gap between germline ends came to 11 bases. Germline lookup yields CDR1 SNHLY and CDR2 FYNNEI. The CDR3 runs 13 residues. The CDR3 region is CASSLDSLYGYTF. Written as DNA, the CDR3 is TGTGCCAGCAGTCTGGACAGTCTCTATGGCTACACCTTC.

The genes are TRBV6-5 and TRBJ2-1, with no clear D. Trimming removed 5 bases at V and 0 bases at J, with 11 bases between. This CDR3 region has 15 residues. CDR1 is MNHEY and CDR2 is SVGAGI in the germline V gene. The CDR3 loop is CASSPDESSYNEQFF. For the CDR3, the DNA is TGTGCCAGCAGTCCGGACGAGAGCTCCTACAATGAGCAGTTCTTC.

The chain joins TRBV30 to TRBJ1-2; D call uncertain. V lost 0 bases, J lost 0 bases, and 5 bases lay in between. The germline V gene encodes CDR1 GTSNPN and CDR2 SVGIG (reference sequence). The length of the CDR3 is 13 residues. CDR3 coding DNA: TGTGCCTGGAGTGTGGCAGCTAACTATGGCTACACCTTC. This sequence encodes CAWSVAANYGYTF.

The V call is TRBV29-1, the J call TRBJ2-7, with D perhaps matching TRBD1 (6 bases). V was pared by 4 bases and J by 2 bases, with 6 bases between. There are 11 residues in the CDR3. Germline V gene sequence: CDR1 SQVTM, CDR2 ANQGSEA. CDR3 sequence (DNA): TGCAGCGTTGGGACAGCCTACGAGCAGTACTTC. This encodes CSVGTAYEQYF.

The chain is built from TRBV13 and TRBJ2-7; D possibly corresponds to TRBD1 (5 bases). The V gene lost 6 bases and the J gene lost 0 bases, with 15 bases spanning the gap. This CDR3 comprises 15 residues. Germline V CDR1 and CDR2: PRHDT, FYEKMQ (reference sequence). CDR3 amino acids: CASSPGGHRSYEQYF. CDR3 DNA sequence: TGTGCCAGCAGTCCGGGCGGACATCGCTCCTACGAGCAGTACTTC. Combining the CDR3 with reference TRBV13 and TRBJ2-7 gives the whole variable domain AAGVIQSPRHLIKEKRETATLKCYPIPRHDTVYWYQQGPGQDPQFLISFYEKMQSDKGSIPDRFSAQQFSDYHSELNMSSLELGDSALYFCASSPGGHRSYEQYFGPGTRLTVT.

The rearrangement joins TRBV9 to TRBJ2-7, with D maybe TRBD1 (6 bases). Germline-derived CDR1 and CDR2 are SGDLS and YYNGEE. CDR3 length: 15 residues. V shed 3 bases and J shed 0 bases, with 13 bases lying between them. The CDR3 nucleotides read TGTGCCAGCAGCGGGCACAGGGAGAGCTCCTACGAGCAGTACTTC. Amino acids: CASSGHRESSYEQYF.

The CDR3 coding sequence is TGTGCAAGTCGCTTAGAAACTAGCGGACATAGCACAGATACGCAGTATTTT. It encodes CASRLETSGHSTDTQYF. The chain employs TRBV12-2 and TRBJ2-3; TRBD2, the table's D call, was not compared with the DNA. TRBV12-2 is assigned pseudogene status. The CDR3 length is 17 residues.